Presented here are 6 T cell receptor beta chains from one specimen sequenced in a study of cytomegalovirus exposure and HLA in healthy donors. Assay: immunoSEQ multiplex PCR; the TCRdb copy retains only in-frame clones and omits some. The sample has a few hundred thousand clones, approximately 85% seen once. The material sequenced was PBMCs. These receptor sequences come from a man aged 25-45 years in good health and CMV-seronegative.

This chain joins TRBV5-6 and TRBJ2-2; unclear D gene. Germline V CDR1 and CDR2: SGHDT, YYEEEE. The V end was cut by 1 base, the J end by 3 bases, with 7 bases between. The CDR3 covers 14 residues. Here the CDR3 DNA reads TGTGCCAGCAGCTTGCGGTTAGACACCGGGGAGCTGTTTTTT. Translating gives CASSLRLDTGELFF.

This clone appeared a single time. The genes are TRBV4-1 and TRBJ1-3; no reliable D call. Per the germline V gene, CDR1 is MGHRA and CDR2 is YSYEKL. The CDR3 length is 15 residues. V was trimmed by 4 bases and J by 1 base, leaving 11 bases between them. The CDR3 region has the DNA TGCGCCAGCAGCCTTGCCTGGGAGTCTGGAAACACCATATATTTT. Its protein product is CASSLAWESGNTIYF.

V is TRBV4-3 and J is TRBJ1-6; 10 nucleotides line up with TRBD1. The germline gives CDR1 LGHNA, CDR2 YSLEER. J gave up 10 bases and V 0 bases, and 6 bases lay outside the gene matches. The CDR3 contains 16 residues. DNA of the CDR3: TGCGCCAGCAGCCAAGAGTTGGGGACAGGGGTATCACCCCTCCACTTT. Translation gives CASSQELGTGVSPLHF.

The J gene is TRBJ1-4, the V gene TRBV19; D unclear. V was trimmed by 5 bases and J by 0 bases, leaving 7 bases between them. CDR1 and CDR2 (germline): LNHDA, SQIVND (reference sequence). The length of the CDR3 is 14 residues. CDR3 nucleotide sequence: TGTGCCAGTAGTCGGGTGTCAACTAATGAAAAACTGTTTTTT. This encodes CASSRVSTNEKLFF.

V usage is TRBV9 and J usage is TRBJ1-3; TRBD1 matches at 9 bases. Germline CDR1 is SGDLS and CDR2 is YYNGEE. The CDR3 totals 17 residues. V lost 3 bases to trimming and J lost 2 bases; unmatched junction nucleotides: 9. The CDR3 sequence is CASSDGTDRGTGNTIYF. DNA for the CDR3: TGTGCCAGCAGCGACGGAACAGACAGGGGGACTGGAAACACCATATATTTT.

This sequence joins TRBV20-1 and TRBJ1-6; D not certain. The V end lost 7 bases, the J end lost 14 bases, and 15 bases lay between the germline ends. Germline CDR1 reads DFQATT; CDR2 reads SNEGSKA (reference sequence). The CDR3 consists of 11 residues. The CDR3 region is CSVPEISTLHF. In DNA form, the CDR3 reads TGCAGTGTTCCAGAAATCTCCACCCTCCACTTT.